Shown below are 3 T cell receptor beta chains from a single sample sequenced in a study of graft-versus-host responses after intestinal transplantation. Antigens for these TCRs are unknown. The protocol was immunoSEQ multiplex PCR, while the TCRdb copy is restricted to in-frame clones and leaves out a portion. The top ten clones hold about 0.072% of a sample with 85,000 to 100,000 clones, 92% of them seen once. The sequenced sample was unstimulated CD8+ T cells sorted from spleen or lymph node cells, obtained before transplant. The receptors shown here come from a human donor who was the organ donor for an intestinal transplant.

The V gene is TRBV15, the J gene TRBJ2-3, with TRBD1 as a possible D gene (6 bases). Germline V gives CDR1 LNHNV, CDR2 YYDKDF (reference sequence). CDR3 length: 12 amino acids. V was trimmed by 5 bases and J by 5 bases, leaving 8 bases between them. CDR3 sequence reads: CATSAQGDTQYF. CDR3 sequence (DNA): TGTGCCACCAGCGCACAGGGAGATACGCAGTATTTT.

This CDR3 reads CASSSTGSGNTIYF. The CDR3 DNA sequence: TGTGCCAGCAGTTCGACAGGGTCTGGAAACACCATATATTTT. The V gene is TRBV7-6, the J gene TRBJ1-3; TRBD1 aligns across 7 bases. The J segment lost 1 base and the V segment lost 6 bases, leaving 3 bases of the junction unmatched. The CDR3 contains 14 residues. Germline CDR1 is SGHVS and CDR2 is FNYEAQ.

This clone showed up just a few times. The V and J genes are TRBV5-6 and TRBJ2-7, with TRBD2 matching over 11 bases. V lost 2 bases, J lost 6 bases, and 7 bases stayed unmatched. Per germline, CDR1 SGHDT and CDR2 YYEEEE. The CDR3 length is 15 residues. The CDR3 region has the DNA TGTGCCAGCAGCTTTAGCGGGAGGGGTGTGGGCGAGCAGTACTTC. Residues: CASSFSGRGVGEQYF.